This paragraph reports one TCR beta chain. Antigen specificity is unknown. The SP2 primer and nested alpha and beta constant region primers amplified ligated cDNA in four rounds. Reverse transcription of blood and skin TCR RNA was primed at alpha and beta constant regions. In TCRdb, the UMI-ligation and nested PCR reads were re-called with MiXCR into one record per CDR3 protein. The sample has roughly 14,000 distinct CDR3 sequences, about 5% seen once. The sample's treatment: skin biopsy from PPD injection site in Mantoux-positive individual. The library had UMIs added by 3' ligation of an oligonucleotide to TCR cDNA. Individuals with a positive Mantoux test gave biopsies from PPD-injected skin. V lost 5 bases and J lost 2, with 20 bases in between. The germline V gene encodes CDR1 SGHDT and CDR2 YYEEEE. The CDR3 covers 17 residues. The sample comes from a study of naive and memory T cell subsets. Whole-study findings and limits: More TCRs at tuberculin sites were read as hypersensitivity T cell infiltration.

The starting material was skin, obtained from a tuberculin skin test site. This sequence joins TRBV5-6 and TRBJ1-5; a weak D match, TRBD1 (6 bases). This sequence originates from an adult in good health. In DNA, the CDR3 is TGTGCCAGCAGTTACCTCACAGGGAATTTTGGCAATCAGCCCCAGCATTTT. The encoded protein is CASSYLTGNFGNQPQHF.